Following are 4 T cell receptor beta chains from one sample sequenced in a study of early T cells in non-severe SARS-CoV-2 infection. Each CDR3 protein is one row after TCRdb ran MiXCR on the 5' RACE reads. The sample has some 36,000 distinct CDR3 sequences, 6.3% seen once. The material sequenced was whole blood. These receptors all come from an adult who was a healthcare worker with PCR-confirmed SARS-CoV-2 infection or an uninfected control (not recorded which).

There are many counts of this clonotype. V is TRBV14 and J is TRBJ1-1, with D maybe TRBD1 (6 bases). The germline gives CDR1 SGHDN, CDR2 FVKESK. V was trimmed by 4 bases and J by 6 bases, leaving 12 bases between them. This CDR3 is 13 amino acids long. CDR3 sequence reads: CASSLTGGAEAFF. Here the CDR3 DNA reads TGTGCCAGCAGCCTGACAGGTGGGGCTGAAGCTTTCTTT.

This clonotype has only a few counts. The rearrangement joins TRBV7-8 to TRBJ1-5, with 7 bases fitting TRBD1. The CDR3 has 17 amino acids. J was trimmed by 6 bases and V by 1 base; bases with no gene match: 12. From germline, CDR1 is SGHVS and CDR2 FQNEAQ. The CDR3 protein is CASSLGGRGMSSQPQHF. The CDR3 DNA reads TGTGCCAGCAGCTTAGGAGGCAGGGGGATGTCCAGTCAGCCCCAGCATTTT.

The rearrangement uses TRBV5-8 and TRBJ2-4; 9 bases match TRBD2. V dropped 3 bases and J dropped 6; count of bases not matched to a gene: 10. The CDR3 covers 16 residues. Germline V gene data show CDR1 as SGHTS and CDR2 as YDEGEE. The CDR3 DNA reads TGTGCCAGCAGCTCCCCGGGCGGGAGGGCCGGAAACATTCAGTACTTC. As protein: CASSSPGGRAGNIQYF.

J is TRBJ2-1 and V is TRBV2, with no clear D. This CDR3 comprises 12 residues. The ends were cut back, 3 bases at V and 5 bases at J, with 5 bases in the middle. Germline V CDR1 and CDR2: SNHLY, FYNNEI. CDR3 DNA sequence: TGTGCCAGCAGTGACAGGAACAATGAGCAGTTCTTC. The encoded protein is CASSDRNNEQFF.